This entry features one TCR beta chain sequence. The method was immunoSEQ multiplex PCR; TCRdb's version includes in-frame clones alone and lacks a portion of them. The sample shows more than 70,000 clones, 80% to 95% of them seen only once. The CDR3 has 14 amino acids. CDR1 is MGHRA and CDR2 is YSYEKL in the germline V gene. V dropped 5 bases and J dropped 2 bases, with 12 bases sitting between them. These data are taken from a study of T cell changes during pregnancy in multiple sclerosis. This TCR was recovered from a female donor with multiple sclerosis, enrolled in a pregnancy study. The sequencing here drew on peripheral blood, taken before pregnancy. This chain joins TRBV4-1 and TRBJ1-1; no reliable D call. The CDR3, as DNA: TGCGCCAGCAGCGGGGTCGGGGATAACACTGAAGCTTTCTTT. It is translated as CASSGVGDNTEAFF.